This TCR beta chain was observed in a study of vaccination and CD4 T cells after COVID-19. Looking at the study overall: Two Hispanic individuals were among six male and four female convalescent patients. Once diagnosed, patients had post-COVID samples drawn a median 101 days later (range 35 to 161). Collection of post-vaccine samples followed dose two by a median approximately 68 days, spanning a range of 14 to 241. Broader study findings: Spike mono-reactivity was shown by 304 of 307 vaccine-specific clones in convalescent patients.

The CDR3 consists of 14 residues. V was clipped by 7 bases and J by 4 bases; unmatched bases: 7. In germline, CDR1 is MDHEN, CDR2 SYDVKM. As regards this clonotype: Its specificity is unknown.

TCRdb ran MiXCR on the PCR reads and lists one entry per CDR3 protein. The sample carries around 20,000 distinct CDR3 sequences, 55% to 80% recorded once. The sample was CD4+ T cells from blood, taken after SARS-CoV-2 vaccination. The TCR originated in a human donor who had recovered from COVID-19. The chain carries TRBV28 and TRBJ1-1; 9 bases map to TRBD1. CDR3 nucleotide sequence: TGTGCCAGCAAGGAACAGGGGGCGAGCACTGAAGCTTTCTTT. Translating it yields CASKEQGASTEAFF. Full variable domain (rest looked up from reference TRBV28 and TRBJ1-1): DVKVTQSSRYLVKRTGEKVFLECVQDMDHENMFWYRQDPGLGLRLIYFSYDVKMKEKGDIPEGYSVSREKKERFSLILESASTNQTSMYLCASKEQGASTEAFFGQGTRLTVV.